The rows below give T cell receptor beta chains drawn from one sample of a study of siplizumab effects on memory and regulatory T cells. TCRdb's copy holds only in-frame clones and misses some; the assay was immunoSEQ multiplex PCR. The data show roughly 120,000 clones, roughly 92% seen once. Sequenced material: CD4+ T cells sorted from blood. These receptors were obtained from a human donor in good health. Each CDR3 is given with its conserved first and last residue. A D gene is named only where the DNA matches it firmly. Clone size is not always given. Where it is, it says once, few, many or a class for expanded clones.

clone size	D gene	J gene	V gene	CDR3 DNA	CDR3 protein
.	TRBD2	TRBJ2-5	TRBV18	TGTGCCAGCTCACCACTTGCTTTACTAGCGGGGGGCCAAGAGACCCAGTACTTC	CASSPLALLAGGQETQYF
once	.	TRBJ1-5	TRBV6-5	TGTGCCAGCAGTTACTCTGGAGGCAATCAGCCCCAGCATTTT	CASSYSGGNQPQHF